This TCR beta chain was recovered during a study of blood T cells in healthy people across ages. Study-wide background: About one barcoded TCR beta cDNA was captured per two T cells.

Investigators took about 9.2 milliliters of peripheral blood from every donor. Isolating PBMCs gave at least 7 million of these cells per sample. Concerning this clonotype itself: The antigen is undetermined.

Germline CDR1 reads SGHRS; CDR2 reads YFSETQ. This CDR3 spans 16 amino acids. V trimming: 4 bases; J trimming: 3 bases; junction bases outside the gene matches: 6. Whole-study findings and limits: Estimates of total diversity, which came from one million sequenced T cells, were considered to be underestimates.

Sample-barcoded 5' priming and a J-beta primer mix drove a second PCR of roughly 6 to 12 cycles. TCRdb reprocessed the 5' RACE reads with MiXCR, giving one entry per CDR3 protein. The table has about 640,000 distinct CDR3 sequences, about 54% seen once. Sequences were obtained from blood. The chain combines TRBV5-1 with TRBJ2-7; TRBD2 aligns across 14 bases. This clonotype was obtained from a man aged 55 to 70 in good health. CDR3 DNA: TGCGCCAGCAGCCCAACGGGACTAGCGGGGGACTACGAGCAGTACTTC. Residues: CASSPTGLAGDYEQYF.